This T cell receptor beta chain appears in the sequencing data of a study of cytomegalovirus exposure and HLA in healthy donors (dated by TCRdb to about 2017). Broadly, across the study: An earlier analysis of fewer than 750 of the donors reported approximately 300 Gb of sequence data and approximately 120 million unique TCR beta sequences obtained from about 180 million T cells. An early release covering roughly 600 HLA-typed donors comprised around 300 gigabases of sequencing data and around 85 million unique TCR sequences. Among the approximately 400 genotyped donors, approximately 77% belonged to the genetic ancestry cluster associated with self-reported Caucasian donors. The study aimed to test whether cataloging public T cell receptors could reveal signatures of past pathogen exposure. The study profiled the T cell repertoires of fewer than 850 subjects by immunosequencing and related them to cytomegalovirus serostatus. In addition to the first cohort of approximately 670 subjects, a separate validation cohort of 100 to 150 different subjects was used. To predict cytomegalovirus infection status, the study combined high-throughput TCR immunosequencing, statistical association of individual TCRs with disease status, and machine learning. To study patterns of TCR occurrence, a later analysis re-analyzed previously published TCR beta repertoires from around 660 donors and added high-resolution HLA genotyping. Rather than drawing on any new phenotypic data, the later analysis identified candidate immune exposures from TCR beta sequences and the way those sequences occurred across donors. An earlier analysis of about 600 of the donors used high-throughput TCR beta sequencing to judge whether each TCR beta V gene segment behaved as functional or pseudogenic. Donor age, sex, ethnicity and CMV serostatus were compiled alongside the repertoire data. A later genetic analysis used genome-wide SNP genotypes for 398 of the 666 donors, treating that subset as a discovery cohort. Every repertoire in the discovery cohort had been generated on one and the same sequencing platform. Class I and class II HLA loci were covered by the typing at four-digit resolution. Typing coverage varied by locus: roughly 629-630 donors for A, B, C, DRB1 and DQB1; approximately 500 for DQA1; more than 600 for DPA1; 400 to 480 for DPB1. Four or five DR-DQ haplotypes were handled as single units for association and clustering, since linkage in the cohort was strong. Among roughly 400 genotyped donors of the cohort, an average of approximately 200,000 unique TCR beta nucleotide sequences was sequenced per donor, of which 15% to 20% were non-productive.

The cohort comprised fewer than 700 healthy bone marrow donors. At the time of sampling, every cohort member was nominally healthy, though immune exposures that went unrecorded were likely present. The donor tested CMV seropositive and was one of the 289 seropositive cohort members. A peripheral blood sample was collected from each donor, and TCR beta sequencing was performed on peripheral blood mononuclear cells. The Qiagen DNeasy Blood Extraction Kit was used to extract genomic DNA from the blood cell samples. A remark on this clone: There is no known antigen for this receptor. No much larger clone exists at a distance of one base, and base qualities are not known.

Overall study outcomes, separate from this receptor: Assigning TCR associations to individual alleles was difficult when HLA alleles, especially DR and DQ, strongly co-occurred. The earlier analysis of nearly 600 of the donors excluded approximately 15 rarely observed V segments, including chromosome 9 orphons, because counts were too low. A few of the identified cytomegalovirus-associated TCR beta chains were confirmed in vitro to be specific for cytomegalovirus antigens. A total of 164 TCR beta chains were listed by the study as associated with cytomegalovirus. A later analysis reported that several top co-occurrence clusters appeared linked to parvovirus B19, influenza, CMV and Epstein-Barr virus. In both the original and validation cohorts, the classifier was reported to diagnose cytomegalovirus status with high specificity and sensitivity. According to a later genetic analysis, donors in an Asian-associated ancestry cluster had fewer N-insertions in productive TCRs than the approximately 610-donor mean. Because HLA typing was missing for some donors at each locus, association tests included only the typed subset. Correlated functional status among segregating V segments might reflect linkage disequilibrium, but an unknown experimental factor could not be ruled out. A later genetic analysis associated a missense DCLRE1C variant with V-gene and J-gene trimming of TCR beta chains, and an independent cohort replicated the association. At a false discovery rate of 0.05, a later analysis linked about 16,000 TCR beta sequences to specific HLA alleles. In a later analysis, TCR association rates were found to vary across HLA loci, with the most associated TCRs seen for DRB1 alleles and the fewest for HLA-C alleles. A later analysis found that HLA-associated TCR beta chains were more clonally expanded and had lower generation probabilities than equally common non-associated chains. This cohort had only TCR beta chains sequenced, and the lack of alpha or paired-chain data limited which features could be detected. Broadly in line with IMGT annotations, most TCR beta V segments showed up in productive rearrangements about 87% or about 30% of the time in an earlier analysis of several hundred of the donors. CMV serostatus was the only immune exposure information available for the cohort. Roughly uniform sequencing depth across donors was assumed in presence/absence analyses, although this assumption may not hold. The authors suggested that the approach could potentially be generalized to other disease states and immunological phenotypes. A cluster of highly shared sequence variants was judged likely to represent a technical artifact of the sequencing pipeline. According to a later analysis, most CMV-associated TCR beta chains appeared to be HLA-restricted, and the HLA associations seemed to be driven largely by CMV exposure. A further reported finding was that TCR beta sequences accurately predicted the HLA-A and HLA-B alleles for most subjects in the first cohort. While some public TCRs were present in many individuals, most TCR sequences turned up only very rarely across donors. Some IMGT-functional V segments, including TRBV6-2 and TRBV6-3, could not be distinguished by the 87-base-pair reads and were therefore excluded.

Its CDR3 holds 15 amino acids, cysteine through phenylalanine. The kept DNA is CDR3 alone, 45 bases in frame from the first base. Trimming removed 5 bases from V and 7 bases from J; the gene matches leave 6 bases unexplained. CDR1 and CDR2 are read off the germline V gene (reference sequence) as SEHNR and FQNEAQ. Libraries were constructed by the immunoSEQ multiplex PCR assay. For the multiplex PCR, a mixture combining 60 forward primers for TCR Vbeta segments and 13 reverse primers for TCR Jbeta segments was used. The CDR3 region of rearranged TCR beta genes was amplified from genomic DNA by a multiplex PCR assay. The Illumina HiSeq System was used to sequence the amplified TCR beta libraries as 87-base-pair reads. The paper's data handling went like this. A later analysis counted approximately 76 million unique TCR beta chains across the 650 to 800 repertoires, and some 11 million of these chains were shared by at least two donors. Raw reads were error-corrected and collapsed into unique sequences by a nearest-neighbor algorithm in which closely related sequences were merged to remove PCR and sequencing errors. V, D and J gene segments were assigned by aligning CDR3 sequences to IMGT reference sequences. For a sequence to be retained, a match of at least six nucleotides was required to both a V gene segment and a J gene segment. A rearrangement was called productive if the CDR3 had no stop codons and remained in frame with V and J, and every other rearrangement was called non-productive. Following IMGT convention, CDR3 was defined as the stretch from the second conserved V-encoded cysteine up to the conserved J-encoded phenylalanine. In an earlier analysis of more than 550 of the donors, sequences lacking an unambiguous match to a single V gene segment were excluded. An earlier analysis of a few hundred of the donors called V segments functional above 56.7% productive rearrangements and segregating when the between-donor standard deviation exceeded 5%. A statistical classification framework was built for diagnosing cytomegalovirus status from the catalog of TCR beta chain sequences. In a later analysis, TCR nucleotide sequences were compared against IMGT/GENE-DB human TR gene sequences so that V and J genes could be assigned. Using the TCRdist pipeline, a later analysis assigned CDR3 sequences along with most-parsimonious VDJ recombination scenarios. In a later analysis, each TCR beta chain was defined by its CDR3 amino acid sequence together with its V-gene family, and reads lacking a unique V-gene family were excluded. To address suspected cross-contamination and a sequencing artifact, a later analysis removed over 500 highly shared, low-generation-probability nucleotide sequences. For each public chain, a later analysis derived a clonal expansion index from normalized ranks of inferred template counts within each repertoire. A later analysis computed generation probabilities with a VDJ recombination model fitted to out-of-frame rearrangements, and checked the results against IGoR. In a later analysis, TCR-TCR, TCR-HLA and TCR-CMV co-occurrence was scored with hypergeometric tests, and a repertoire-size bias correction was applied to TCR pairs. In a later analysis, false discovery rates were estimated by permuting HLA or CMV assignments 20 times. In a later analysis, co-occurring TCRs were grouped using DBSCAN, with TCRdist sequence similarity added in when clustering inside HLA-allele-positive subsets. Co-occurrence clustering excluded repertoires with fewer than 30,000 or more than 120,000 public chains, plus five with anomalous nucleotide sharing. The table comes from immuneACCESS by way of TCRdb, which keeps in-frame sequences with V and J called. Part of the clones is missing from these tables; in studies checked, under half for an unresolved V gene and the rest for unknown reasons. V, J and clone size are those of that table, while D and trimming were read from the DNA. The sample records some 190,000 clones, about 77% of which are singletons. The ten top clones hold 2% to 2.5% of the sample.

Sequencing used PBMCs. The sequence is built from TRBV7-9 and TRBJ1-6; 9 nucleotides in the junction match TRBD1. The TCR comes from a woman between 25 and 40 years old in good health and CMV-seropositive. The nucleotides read TGTGCCAGCAGCGCGCCGGGACAGGGAAATTCACCCCTCCACTTT. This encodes CASSAPGQGNSPLHF. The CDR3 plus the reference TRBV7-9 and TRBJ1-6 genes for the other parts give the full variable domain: DTGVSQNPRHKITKRGQNVTFRCDPISEHNRLYWYRQTLGQGPEFLTYFQNEAQLEKSRLLSDRFSAERPKGSFSTLEIQRTEQGDSAMYLCASSAPGQGNSPLHFGNGTRLTVT.